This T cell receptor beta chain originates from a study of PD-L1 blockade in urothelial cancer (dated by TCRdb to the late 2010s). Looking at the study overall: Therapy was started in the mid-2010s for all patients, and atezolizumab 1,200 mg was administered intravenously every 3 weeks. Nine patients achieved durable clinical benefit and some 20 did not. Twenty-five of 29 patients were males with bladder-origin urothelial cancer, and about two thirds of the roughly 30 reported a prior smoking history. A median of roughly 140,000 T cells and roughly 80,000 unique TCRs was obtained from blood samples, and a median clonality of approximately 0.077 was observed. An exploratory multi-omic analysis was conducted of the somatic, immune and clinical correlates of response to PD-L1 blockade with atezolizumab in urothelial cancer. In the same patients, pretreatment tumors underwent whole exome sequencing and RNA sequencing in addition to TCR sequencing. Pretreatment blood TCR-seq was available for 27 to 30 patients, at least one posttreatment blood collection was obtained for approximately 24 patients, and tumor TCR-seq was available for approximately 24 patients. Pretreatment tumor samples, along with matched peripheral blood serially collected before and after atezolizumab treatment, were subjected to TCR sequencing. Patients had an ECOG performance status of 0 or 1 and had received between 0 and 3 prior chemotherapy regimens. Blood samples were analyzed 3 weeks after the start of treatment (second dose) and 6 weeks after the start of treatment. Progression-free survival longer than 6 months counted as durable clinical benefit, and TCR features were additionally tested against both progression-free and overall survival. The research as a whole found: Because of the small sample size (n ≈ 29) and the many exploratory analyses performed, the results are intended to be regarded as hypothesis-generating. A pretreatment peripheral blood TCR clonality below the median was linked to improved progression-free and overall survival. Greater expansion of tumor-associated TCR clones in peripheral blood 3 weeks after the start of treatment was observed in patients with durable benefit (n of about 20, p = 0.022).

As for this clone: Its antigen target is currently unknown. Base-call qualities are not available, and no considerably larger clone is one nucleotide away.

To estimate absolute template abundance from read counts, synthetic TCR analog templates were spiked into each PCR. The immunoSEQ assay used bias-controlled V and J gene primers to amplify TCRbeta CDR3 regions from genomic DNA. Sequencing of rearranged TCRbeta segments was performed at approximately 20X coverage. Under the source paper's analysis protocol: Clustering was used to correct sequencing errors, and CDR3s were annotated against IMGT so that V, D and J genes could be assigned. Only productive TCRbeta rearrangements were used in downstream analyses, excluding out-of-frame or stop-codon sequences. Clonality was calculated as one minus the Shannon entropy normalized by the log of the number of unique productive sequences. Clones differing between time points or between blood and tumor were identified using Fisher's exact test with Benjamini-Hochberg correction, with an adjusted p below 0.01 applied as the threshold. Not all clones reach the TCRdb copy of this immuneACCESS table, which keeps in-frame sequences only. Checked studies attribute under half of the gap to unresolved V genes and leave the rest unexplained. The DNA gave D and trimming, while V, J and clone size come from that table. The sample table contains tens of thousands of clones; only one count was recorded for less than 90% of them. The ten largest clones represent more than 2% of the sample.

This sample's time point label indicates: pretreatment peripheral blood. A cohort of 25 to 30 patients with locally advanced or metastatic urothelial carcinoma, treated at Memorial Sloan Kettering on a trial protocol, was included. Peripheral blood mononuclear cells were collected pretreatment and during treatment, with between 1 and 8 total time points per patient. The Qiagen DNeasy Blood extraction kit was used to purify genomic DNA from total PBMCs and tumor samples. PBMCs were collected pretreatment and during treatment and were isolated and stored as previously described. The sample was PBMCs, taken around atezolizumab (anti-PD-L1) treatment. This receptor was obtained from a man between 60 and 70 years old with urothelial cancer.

The DNA sequence is given as TGTGCCTGTCGTACAGGGTACAATGAGCAGTTCTTC. Translated, it gives CACRTGYNEQFF. The chain was built from TRBV6-5 and TRBJ2-1, and perhaps TRBD1 as D gene, on 6 matching bases. Between the V and J ends, shortened by 11 bases and 4 bases respectively, the junction contains 12 bases. CDR1 and CDR2 are drawn from the germline V gene: MNHEY, SVGAGI. From the cysteine through the phenylalanine, the CDR3 covers 12 amino acids. Just CDR3 DNA is preserved here, 36 bases in frame from base 1.